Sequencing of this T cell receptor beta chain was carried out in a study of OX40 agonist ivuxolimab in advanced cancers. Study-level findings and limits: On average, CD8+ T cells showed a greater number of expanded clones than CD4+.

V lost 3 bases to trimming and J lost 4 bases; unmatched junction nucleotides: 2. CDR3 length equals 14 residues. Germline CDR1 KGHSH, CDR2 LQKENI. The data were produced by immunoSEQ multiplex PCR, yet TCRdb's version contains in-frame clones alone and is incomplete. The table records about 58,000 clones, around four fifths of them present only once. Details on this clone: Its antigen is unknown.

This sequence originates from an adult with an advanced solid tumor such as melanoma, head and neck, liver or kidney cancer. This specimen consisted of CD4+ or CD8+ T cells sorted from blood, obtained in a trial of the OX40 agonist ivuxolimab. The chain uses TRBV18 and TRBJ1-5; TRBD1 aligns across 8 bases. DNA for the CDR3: TGTGCCAGCTCACCTGGACAGGGAAATCAGCCCCAGCATTTT. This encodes CASSPGQGNQPQHF.